These T cell receptor beta chains were read from a single sample in a study of identical twins. TCRdb called the 5' RACE reads again in MiXCR, with one record for every CDR3 protein. The sample yields 650,000 to 750,000 distinct CDR3 sequences, approximately 21% seen once. The same sample was also studied in work on T cells expressing NK-cell markers.

Source material: PBMCs. Receptors were obtained from a woman between 18 and 30 years old in good health. The CDR3 runs from the conserved cysteine through the conserved F or W. Each record gives: CDR3 DNA, CDR3 protein, J gene, clone size, D gene, CDR3 length, V gene. D genes are given only for firm matches. Expanded clones are given a class, and other clones once, few, many or no size at all.

TGCGCCAGCAGCTTCCTACCGGGACAGGGGTCAAATGAGCAGTTCTTC,CASSFLPGQGSNEQFF,TRBJ2-1,NA,TRBD1,16,TRBV5-1
TGTGCCAGCTCTCCGACCGCGGAGTCTTACGAGCAGTACTTC,CASSPTAESYEQYF,TRBJ2-7,NA,NA,14,TRBV7-8
TGTGCCAGCAGCCAAGTTACCGGGACCTACGAGCAGTACTTC,CASSQVTGTYEQYF,TRBJ2-7,NA,NA,14,TRBV14
TGTGCCAGCAGCCCCCCCCTCGCGGGACGGCTGAATACGCAGTATTTT,CASSPPLAGRLNTQYF,TRBJ2-3,once,NA,16,TRBV5-6
TGTGCCAGCAGCCAAGGGGGGAGGAGTATTCTACGGGAGCAGTACTTC,CASSQGGRSILREQYF,TRBJ2-7,NA,NA,16,TRBV3-1
TGTGCCAGCAGCCGACAGGGCAACAGGGCCGGGGAGCTGTTTTTT,CASSRQGNRAGELFF,TRBJ2-2,NA,TRBD1,15,TRBV27
TGTGCCAGCAGCTCGGGACTAGCGATCTCCTACAATGAGCAGTTCTTC,CASSSGLAISYNEQFF,TRBJ2-1,few,TRBD2,16,TRBV5-5
TGTGCCAGCAGCTTGCCAGTCATTTCCTACGAGCAGTACTTC,CASSLPVISYEQYF,TRBJ2-7,NA,NA,14,TRBV7-2
TGCAGTGCTAGCGTCCCTAGTCAGGATGAGCAGTTCTTC,CSASVPSQDEQFF,TRBJ2-1,NA,NA,13,TRBV20-1
TGTGCCAGCGGGACGACTAGCCGACGTCGAAATGAGCAGTTCTTC,CASGTTSRRRNEQFF,TRBJ2-1,few,TRBD2,15,TRBV6-1
TGCGCCAGCAGCTACAGGACAGGGGCTTACAATGAGCAGTTCTTC,CASSYRTGAYNEQFF,TRBJ2-1,few,TRBD1,15,TRBV5-1
TGTGCCAGCAGCCCCCGGACAGGGGGAAGGAACACTGAAGCTTTCTTT,CASSPRTGGRNTEAFF,TRBJ1-1,few,TRBD1,16,TRBV12-3/TRBV12-4
TGTGCCAGCTCTACCGGGGTGGGGTACTCCTACAATGAGCAGTTCTTC,CASSTGVGYSYNEQFF,TRBJ2-1,once,NA,16,TRBV18
TGTGCCAGCAGCTGGTCCGGGACAGAGGAGGCCATATATTTT,CASSWSGTEEAIYF,TRBJ1-3,NA,TRBD1,14,TRBV11-2
TGCGCCAGCAGCTCTGACAGCAGGAATTCACCCCTCCACTTT,CASSSDSRNSPLHF,TRBJ1-6,NA,NA,14,TRBV5-1
TGCGCCAGCAGCTTAGGACAGGGAACATCTTTTGATGAGCAGTTCTTC,CASSLGQGTSFDEQFF,TRBJ2-1,few,TRBD1,16,TRBV5-1
TGTGCCAGCAGCTCAATAGGGGGACAGTGGAGTGAGCAGTTCTTC,CASSSIGGQWSEQFF,TRBJ2-1,NA,TRBD1,15,TRBV7-2
TGCAGTGCCTACAGGGGAACTAGCACAGATACGCAGTATTTT,CSAYRGTSTDTQYF,TRBJ2-3,many,TRBD1,14,TRBV20-1
TGTGCCAGCAGTTACTCGACAACCTACGAGCAGTACTTC,CASSYSTTYEQYF,TRBJ2-7,NA,NA,13,TRBV6-2/TRBV6-3
TGTGCCATCAGTGAGGCCCACTTTAATGAAAAACTGTTTTTT,CAISEAHFNEKLFF,TRBJ1-4,few,NA,14,TRBV10-3
TGCGCCAGCACCTTTACAGGGACTGGGGCCAACGTCCTGACTTTC,CASTFTGTGANVLTF,TRBJ2-6,few,NA,15,TRBV5-1
TGTGCCTGTGAGCTAGCGGGTAACAATGAGCAGTTCTTC,CACELAGNNEQFF,TRBJ2-1,many,TRBD2,13,TRBV30
TGTGCCATCAGTGCCGGGACAAGTAATGGCTACACCTTC,CAISAGTSNGYTF,TRBJ1-2,few,NA,13,TRBV10-3
TGCGCCAGCAGGTCCGGGACAGGGGCTTACTCCTACGAGCAGTACTTC,CASRSGTGAYSYEQYF,TRBJ2-7,few,TRBD1,16,TRBV5-1
TGCGCCAGCAGGGGCGGTAGGGATGAGCAGTTCTTC,CASRGGRDEQFF,TRBJ2-1,NA,NA,12,TRBV10-2
TGTGCCAGCAGCGTAGAGAACAGACAGACTTCACCCCTCCACTTT,CASSVENRQTSPLHF,TRBJ1-6,NA,NA,15,TRBV9
TGTGCCAGCAGTGTCCAGAACACGGATAAGTTCTTC,CASSVQNTDKFF,TRBJ2-1,few,NA,12,TRBV12-3/TRBV12-4
TGTGCCAGCAGGATGACGGATAGCACAGATACGCAGTATTTT,CASRMTDSTDTQYF,TRBJ2-3,few,NA,14,TRBV6-1
TGTGCCACCAGCAGAGATCCCAGCGGGAGCTACGAGCAGTACTTC,CATSRDPSGSYEQYF,TRBJ2-7,NA,TRBD2,15,TRBV15
TGTGCCAGCACTCTTTTAGGGGGCAAACAGCCCCAGCATTTT,CASTLLGGKQPQHF,TRBJ1-5,few,TRBD1,14,TRBV6-1
TGTGCCAGCAGTTACGGGGCAGCAGGAGGCTACACCTTC,CASSYGAAGGYTF,TRBJ1-2,NA,NA,13,TRBV6-5
TGTGCCAGCAGTTTCCCGGTGAGGGGGAGTGAGCAGTTCTTC,CASSFPVRGSEQFF,TRBJ2-1,NA,NA,14,TRBV27
TGTGCCATCAGTGAGCATGGGGGAAAGGTCAATGAGCAGTTCTTC,CAISEHGGKVNEQFF,TRBJ2-1,many,NA,15,TRBV10-3
TGCAGTGCGTGGCAGGGTGGCCACGAGCAGTACTTC,CSAWQGGHEQYF,TRBJ2-7,NA,NA,12,TRBV20-1
TGTGCCAGCAGCTTAATCCCCTCTAAATACGAGCAGTACTTC,CASSLIPSKYEQYF,TRBJ2-7,NA,NA,14,TRBV7-9
TGCAGCGTTGTTGTGTGGGGTGTGGACACTGAAGCTTTCTTT,CSVVVWGVDTEAFF,TRBJ1-1,few,NA,14,TRBV29-1
TGTGCCAGCAGGAGAGATATGCGTTCCAATCAGCCCCAGCATTTT,CASRRDMRSNQPQHF,TRBJ1-5,NA,NA,15,TRBV6-1
TGCAGTGCGACCTATAAGGGGGGGGGCTACACCTTC,CSATYKGGGYTF,TRBJ1-2,NA,NA,12,TRBV20-1